A selection of T cell receptor beta chains follows, all from one sample in a study of T cells in Graves' hyperthyroidism and ophthalmopathy. TCRdb reanalysed the multiplex PCR reads using MiXCR and keeps one entry per CDR3 protein. The profile covers fewer than 550,000 distinct CDR3 sequences, with roughly 24% appearing a single time and approximately 11% taken by the ten largest. Sequencing was carried out using blood. Every receptor here comes from a woman younger than 45 with Graves' ophthalmopathy. The CDR3 runs from the conserved cysteine through the conserved F or W. D genes are given only for firm matches. Clone size is not always given. Where it is, it says once, few, many or a class for expanded clones.

J | D | V | size | DNA | CDR3
TRBJ1-1 | TRBD1 | TRBV6-5 | many | TGTGCCAGCAGTTCCCCCTTGGGGACAGGGAACACTGAAGCTTTCTTT | CASSSPLGTGNTEAFF
TRBJ1-2 | NA | TRBV13 | NA | TGTGCCAGCAGCTCCCGGGACGACGGCTATGGCTACACCTTC | CASSSRDDGYGYTF
TRBJ2-7 | TRBD2 | TRBV4-3 | many | TGCGCCAGCAGCCGCGGACTAGCGGGGGGTGGGTCCTACGAGCAGTACTTC | CASSRGLAGGGSYEQYF
TRBJ1-2 | NA | TRBV6-5 | many | TGTGCCAGCAGGGGCGGACAACGGTCCTATGGCTACACCTTC | CASRGGQRSYGYTF
TRBJ2-7 | NA | TRBV25-1 | NA | TGTGCCAGCAGTGAGAAAGGCAGGCTTTACGAGCAGTACTTC | CASSEKGRLYEQYF
TRBJ1-2 | NA | TRBV29-1 | NA | TGCAGCGCTACCACAGGGATCTATGGCTACACCTTC | CSATTGIYGYTF
TRBJ1-2 | NA | TRBV2 | NA | TGTGCCAGCAGCCCATCCGGGACACCCTCTAACTATGGCTACACCTTC | CASSPSGTPSNYGYTF
TRBJ2-7 | NA | TRBV2 | many | TGTGCCAGCAGGCCCACTTACGAGCAGTACTTC | CASRPTYEQYF
TRBJ1-5 | NA | TRBV6-1 | many | TGTGCCAGCAGTGACAGGGTCGGAGGCAATCAGCCCCAGCATTTT | CASSDRVGGNQPQHF
TRBJ2-7 | NA | TRBV7-2 | many | TGTGCCAGCAGCTTAGCGGAAGGTTATTTTGGGGCAAGCGAGCAGTACTTC | CASSLAEGYFGASEQYF
TRBJ1-1 | TRBD1 | TRBV6-2/TRBV6-3 | many | TGTGCCAGCAGTCCGGGGACAGGGGGCGCTTTTAACACTGAAGCTTTCTTT | CASSPGTGGAFNTEAFF
TRBJ1-6 | TRBD1 | TRBV6-5 | NA | TGTGCCAGCAGTTCAAGGGACAGGGTTTCACCCCTCCACTTT | CASSSRDRVSPLHF
TRBJ2-2 | TRBD2 | TRBV27 | many | TGTGCCAGCAGTTTAAGGCGGGGGGGGGAGCTGTTTTTT | CASSLRRGGELFF
TRBJ2-3 | NA | TRBV5-1 | few | TGCGCCAGCAGCTTCGGTAGCGCAGATACGCAGTATTTT | CASSFGSADTQYF
TRBJ2-5 | TRBD2 | TRBV4-1 | once | TGCGCCAGCAGCCAAGGAACACTAGCGAGACGAGAGACCCAGTACTTC | CASSQGTLARRETQYF
TRBJ2-7 | NA | TRBV13 | many | TGTGCCAGCAGCTTAGCGATGGGCGAGCAGTACTTC | CASSLAMGEQYF
TRBJ2-5 | NA | TRBV3-1 | once | TGTGCCAGCAGCCAGAGGACACAAGAGACCCAGTACTTC | CASSQRTQETQYF
TRBJ1-2 | NA | TRBV12-3/TRBV12-4 | many | TGTGCCAGCAGTTTAGACGGGAGGAGTGACTACACCTTC | CASSLDGRSDYTF
TRBJ1-2 | NA | TRBV20-1 | NA | TGCAGTGCTAGAGATCCGCGGCTAGCTAACTATGGCTACACCTTC | CSARDPRLANYGYTF
TRBJ1-5 | NA | TRBV6-1 | many | TGTGCCAGCAGCCAAGCGGGGGCCAGTCAGCCCCAGCATTTT | CASSQAGASQPQHF
TRBJ2-5 | TRBD1 | TRBV20-1 | many | TGCAGTGCTAGAAAGACAGGGAGTCAAGAGACCCAGTACTTC | CSARKTGSQETQYF
TRBJ2-7 | NA | TRBV6-1 | many | TGTGCCAGCAGTGAAAACCCCTCCTACGAGCAGTACTTC | CASSENPSYEQYF
TRBJ1-2 | NA | TRBV19 | many | TGTGCCAGTAGTATGGGAGAGTATGGCTACACCTTC | CASSMGEYGYTF
TRBJ1-5 | TRBD1 | TRBV12-3/TRBV12-4 | NA | TGTGCCAGCAGTACTCGGGACAGGACCAATCAGCCCCAGCATTTT | CASSTRDRTNQPQHF
TRBJ1-2 | NA | TRBV7-2 | many | TGTGCCAGCAGCTTACCAAGGGAGGTTGGCTACACCTTC | CASSLPREVGYTF
TRBJ2-7 | NA | TRBV28 | NA | TGTGCCAGCAGTTTATCAAAGTACGAGCAGTACTTC | CASSLSKYEQYF
TRBJ2-7 | NA | TRBV15 | NA | TGTGCCACCAGCAGAGATAGGGGCGAGCAGTACTTC | CATSRDRGEQYF
TRBJ2-7 | NA | TRBV11-2 | many | TGTGCCAGCAGCTTAGATTTAACCACTGTACGGCACGAGCAGTACTTC | CASSLDLTTVRHEQYF
TRBJ2-7 | TRBD1 | TRBV14 | NA | TGTGCCAGCAGCCAAGATCCCACAGGGACAGGGGATCCCTACGAGCAGTACTTC | CASSQDPTGTGDPYEQYF
TRBJ1-2 | NA | TRBV25-1 | many | TGTGCCAGCAGTGAACACGGGGGTGACTATGGCTACACCTTC | CASSEHGGDYGYTF
TRBJ2-7 | NA | TRBV6-1 | NA | TGTGCCAGCAGTGAAGAGAGGGTTCTCAACTACGAGCAGTACTTC | CASSEERVLNYEQYF